These T cell receptor beta chains were read from a single sample in a study of identical twins. One entry per CDR3 protein results from TCRdb running MiXCR on the 5' RACE reads. The sample has about 240,000 distinct CDR3 sequences, 6% to 8.5% seen once. The data also belong to a second study, concerning yellow fever vaccine responses in identical twins.

The sequencing sample was made of CD8+ T cells sorted from blood. These receptors were taken from a woman aged 18-35 years in good health. CDR3s include the opening cysteine and the closing phenylalanine or tryptophan. D genes are given only for firm matches. The listing skips clone size in some rows; elsewhere it reads once, few, many or a size class.

CDR3 | DNA | J | size | D | V
CASSTVGLAFQETQYF | TGTGCCAGCAGTACGGTTGGACTAGCGTTCCAAGAGACCCAGTACTTC | TRBJ2-5 | NA | TRBD2 | TRBV12-3/TRBV12-4
CASIPAGLWRYGYTF | TGTGCCAGCATCCCCGCCGGCCTTTGGCGCTATGGCTACACCTTC | TRBJ1-2 | NA | NA | TRBV5-6
CASSPFGETQYF | TGTGCCAGCAGCCCTTTCGGGGAGACCCAGTACTTC | TRBJ2-5 | NA | NA | TRBV11-2
CASSLIGEPGDTQYF | TGTGCCAGCAGCTTAATAGGGGAGCCCGGAGATACGCAGTATTTT | TRBJ2-3 | many | NA | TRBV7-9
CATSRDRSSNQPQHF | TGTGCCACCAGCAGGGACAGATCTAGCAATCAGCCCCAGCATTTT | TRBJ1-5 | many | NA | TRBV15
CSVQDGALAYNEQFF | TGCAGTGTACAAGACGGGGCCCTCGCCTACAATGAGCAGTTCTTC | TRBJ2-1 | NA | NA | TRBV20-1
CASRNWGDTF | TGTGCCAGCCGGAATTGGGGTGACACCTTC | TRBJ1-2 | NA | NA | TRBV2
CASSPQGPGKGEQFF | TGTGCCAGCAGCCCACAGGGACCAGGCAAGGGTGAGCAGTTCTTC | TRBJ2-1 | NA | NA | TRBV7-9
CASSSLDSNQPQHF | TGTGCCAGCAGTTCTCTCGATAGCAATCAGCCCCAGCATTTT | TRBJ1-5 | many | NA | TRBV27
CATSALTPGDEQFF | TGTGCCACCAGTGCCCTGACCCCCGGGGATGAGCAGTTCTTC | TRBJ2-1 | many | NA | TRBV24-1
CASSHPSSGRAPNEQFF | TGTGCCAGCAGCCACCCTTCTAGCGGGAGGGCTCCCAATGAGCAGTTCTTC | TRBJ2-1 | few | TRBD2 | TRBV3-1
CASSGQGGSSGELFF | TGTGCCAGCAGTGGCCAGGGAGGGAGTAGCGGGGAGCTGTTTTTT | TRBJ2-2 | many | TRBD2 | TRBV6-1